Listed below are T cell receptor beta chains from one sample, sequenced in a study of CD8 T cells in Susac syndrome. Using its own MiXCR run on the immunoSEQ multiplex PCR reads, TCRdb lists one record per CDR3 protein. The repertoire holds 45,000 to 60,000 distinct CDR3 sequences, with 80% to 95% as singletons. The sequenced sample consisted of CD8+ T cells from PBMCs. Receptors were obtained from a human donor in good health. CDR3s include the opening cysteine and the closing phenylalanine or tryptophan. D genes are given only for firm matches. A row's size may be missing; if present it is once, few, many or a size class.

clone size: .
J gene: TRBJ2-4
V gene: TRBV4-3
D gene: TRBD2
CDR3 protein: CASSQVGDSGIAKNIQYF
CDR3 DNA: TGCGCCAGCAGCCAAGTGGGGGATAGCGGGATAGCCAAAAACATTCAGTACTTC

clone size: .
J gene: TRBJ1-1
V gene: TRBV29-1
D gene: TRBD1
CDR3 protein: CSVGTGKNTEAFF
CDR3 DNA: TGCAGCGTTGGGACAGGGAAGAACACTGAAGCTTTCTTT

clone size: .
J gene: TRBJ2-2
V gene: TRBV7-8
D gene: .
CDR3 protein: CASSSGGAGELFF
CDR3 DNA: TGTGCCAGCAGCTCAGGTGGCGCCGGGGAGCTGTTTTTT

clone size: .
J gene: TRBJ2-5
V gene: TRBV14
D gene: TRBD2
CDR3 protein: CASSQVAGLQETQYF
CDR3 DNA: TGTGCCAGCAGCCAAGTAGCGGGCCTTCAAGAGACCCAGTACTTC

clone size: .
J gene: TRBJ2-7
V gene: TRBV5-6
D gene: .
CDR3 protein: CASSLGSGPSYEQYF
CDR3 DNA: TGTGCCAGCAGCTTGGGCAGCGGGCCCTCCTACGAGCAGTACTTC

clone size: .
J gene: TRBJ1-5
V gene: TRBV5-6
D gene: TRBD1
CDR3 protein: CASSQRTGLEPQHF
CDR3 DNA: TGTGCCAGCAGCCAAAGGACAGGGCTGGAGCCCCAGCATTTT

clone size: .
J gene: TRBJ2-1
V gene: TRBV4-1
D gene: TRBD2
CDR3 protein: CASSPTSGRVNEQFF
CDR3 DNA: TGCGCCAGCAGCCCGACTAGCGGAAGGGTCAATGAGCAGTTCTTC

clone size: .
J gene: TRBJ1-1
V gene: TRBV5-1
D gene: .
CDR3 protein: CASSPTSRTLNTEAFF
CDR3 DNA: TGCGCCAGCAGCCCGACTTCCCGGACACTGAACACTGAAGCTTTCTTT

clone size: once
J gene: TRBJ1-5
V gene: TRBV14
D gene: .
CDR3 protein: CASSRTGPWPQHF
CDR3 DNA: TGTGCCAGCAGCCGGACGGGTCCCTGGCCCCAGCATTTT

clone size: .
J gene: TRBJ2-7
V gene: TRBV3-1
D gene: .
CDR3 protein: CASSQARKGPEQYF
CDR3 DNA: TGTGCCAGCAGCCAAGCGAGGAAAGGGCCCGAGCAGTACTTC

clone size: .
J gene: TRBJ2-1
V gene: TRBV5-1
D gene: TRBD2
CDR3 protein: CASSYSGTSPYNEQFF
CDR3 DNA: TGCGCCAGCAGCTATTCCGGGACTAGCCCGTACAATGAGCAGTTCTTC

clone size: .
J gene: TRBJ2-6
V gene: TRBV29-1
D gene: .
CDR3 protein: CSVVWGNSGANVLTF
CDR3 DNA: TGCAGCGTTGTCTGGGGGAACTCTGGGGCCAACGTCCTGACTTTC

clone size: .
J gene: TRBJ2-2
V gene: TRBV20-1
D gene: TRBD1
CDR3 protein: CSATMDREPGELFF
CDR3 DNA: TGCAGTGCTACCATGGACAGGGAACCCGGGGAGCTGTTTTTT

clone size: .
J gene: TRBJ1-1
V gene: TRBV20-1
D gene: .
CDR3 protein: CSARGPQGRDFFMNTEAFF
CDR3 DNA: TGCAGTGCACGGGGACCCCAGGGACGGGATTTCTTCATGAACACTGAAGCTTTCTTT

clone size: few
J gene: TRBJ2-7
V gene: TRBV6-2/TRBV6-3
D gene: TRBD1
CDR3 protein: CASSYTDRGIDYEQYF
CDR3 DNA: TGTGCCAGCAGTTACACAGACAGGGGCATCGACTACGAGCAGTACTTC

clone size: .
J gene: TRBJ2-5
V gene: TRBV6-2/TRBV6-3
D gene: TRBD1
CDR3 protein: CASSLTGESETQYF
CDR3 DNA: TGTGCCAGCAGCCTGACAGGGGAGTCGGAGACCCAGTACTTC

clone size: .
J gene: TRBJ1-2
V gene: TRBV12-3/TRBV12-4
D gene: .
CDR3 protein: CASSPFVRFGYTF
CDR3 DNA: TGTGCCAGCAGCCCCTTCGTGAGGTTTGGCTACACCTTC

clone size: .
J gene: TRBJ2-1
V gene: TRBV23-1
D gene: .
CDR3 protein: CASSQCLKAYNEQFF
CDR3 DNA: TGCGCCAGCAGTCAATGTTTGAAAGCCTACAATGAGCAGTTCTTC

clone size: .
J gene: TRBJ2-5
V gene: TRBV6-1
D gene: .
CDR3 protein: CASSPEGSTGIQETQYF
CDR3 DNA: TGTGCCAGTAGTCCCGAGGGCTCGACAGGCATACAAGAGACCCAGTACTTC

clone size: .
J gene: TRBJ2-7
V gene: TRBV10-2
D gene: TRBD2
CDR3 protein: CASAAGTSPHEQYF
CDR3 DNA: TGCGCCAGCGCCGCCGGGACTAGCCCTCACGAGCAGTACTTC

clone size: once
J gene: TRBJ2-2
V gene: TRBV5-6
D gene: .
CDR3 protein: CASSLRDTNTGELFF
CDR3 DNA: TGTGCCAGCAGCTTGAGGGACACCAACACCGGGGAGCTGTTTTTT

clone size: .
J gene: TRBJ1-1
V gene: TRBV27
D gene: .
CDR3 protein: CASSTGQGIGVNTEAFF
CDR3 DNA: TGTGCCAGCAGTACCGGCCAGGGGATTGGGGTGAACACTGAAGCTTTCTTT

clone size: .
J gene: TRBJ1-5
V gene: TRBV18
D gene: .
CDR3 protein: CASSRGTADSNQPQHF
CDR3 DNA: TGTGCCAGCTCACGCGGGACTGCCGATAGCAATCAGCCCCAGCATTTT

clone size: .
J gene: TRBJ1-2
V gene: TRBV13
D gene: TRBD1
CDR3 protein: CASSLGPGTGDYGYTF
CDR3 DNA: TGTGCCAGCAGCTTAGGTCCCGGGACAGGGGACTATGGCTACACCTTC

clone size: few
J gene: TRBJ2-7
V gene: TRBV6-6
D gene: .
CDR3 protein: CASRGDSYEQYF
CDR3 DNA: TGTGCCAGCAGAGGTGATTCCTACGAGCAGTACTTC

clone size: .
J gene: TRBJ2-7
V gene: TRBV20-1
D gene: TRBD2
CDR3 protein: CSARDQTSAYEQYF
CDR3 DNA: TGCAGTGCTAGAGATCAGACTAGCGCTTACGAGCAGTACTTC

clone size: once
J gene: TRBJ2-1
V gene: TRBV12-3/TRBV12-4
D gene: TRBD1
CDR3 protein: CASSFTGGGRNEQFF
CDR3 DNA: TGTGCCAGCAGTTTTACAGGGGGCGGTCGGAATGAGCAGTTCTTC

clone size: .
J gene: TRBJ2-7
V gene: TRBV12-3/TRBV12-4
D gene: TRBD2
CDR3 protein: CASSLGGLAGYEQYF
CDR3 DNA: TGTGCCAGCAGTTTAGGAGGACTAGCGGGCTACGAGCAGTACTTC